This T cell receptor (beta chain) was obtained from a study of technical replicates of blood from several donors. Method: immunoSEQ multiplex PCR; TCRdb's copy keeps in-frame clones and lacks some. The data hold approximately 78,000 clones, with over 85% observed a single time. V gave up 6 bases and J gave up 7 bases, with 15 bases separating them. The CDR3 sequence is 13 residues long. CDR1 SGHNT and CDR2 YENEEA come from the germline V gene. The rearrangement joins TRBV11-3 to TRBJ1-2; D possibly corresponds to TRBD1 (5 bases). Sequenced input: T cells isolated from PBMCs. This sequence was found in a human donor in good health. CDR3: CASRKSQGGGYTF. CDR3 DNA sequence: TGTGCCAGCAGAAAGAGTCAGGGAGGTGGCTACACCTTC.